The present TCR beta chain was sequenced within a study of Graves' ophthalmopathy and Graves' hyperthyroidism. Study findings and constraints: An approximately 82% specificity and 85% to 90% sensitivity were achieved by a 13-signature model that separated ophthalmopathy from stable hyperthyroidism. Most thyroid clonotypes expanded beyond 0.001 frequency were also found in blood.

Aged 18 to 65, hyperthyroidism patients had new diagnoses of under 2 months' duration. Diagnosis used clinical symptoms, serum thyroxine, TRAb, thyroid ultrasound and orbital computed tomography. RNA transcripts were the template, and TCR beta CDR3 regions were amplified from them. The first round was an RT-PCR with HTBI primers, and the second round was a multiplex PCR. MiXCR, run by TCRdb on the multiplex PCR reads, gives a single entry per CDR3 protein. The repertoire has roughly 350,000 distinct CDR3 sequences, about a sixth of them found once; the top ten carry 2% to 3%. Concerning this clonotype: Its antigen is unidentified.

This CDR3 comprises 14 residues. V was pared by 0 bases and J by 7 bases, with 10 bases between. Germline-derived CDR1 and CDR2 are SGHKS and YYEKEE (reference sequence). The sequenced material came from peripheral blood. V usage is TRBV5-5 and J usage is TRBJ2-2; D unresolved. This clonotype was obtained from an adult woman with stable Graves' hyperthyroidism. The CDR3 sequence: CASSLVLGIGELFF. The CDR3 DNA sequence: TGTGCCAGCAGCTTGGTTCTGGGAATCGGGGAGCTGTTTTTT.